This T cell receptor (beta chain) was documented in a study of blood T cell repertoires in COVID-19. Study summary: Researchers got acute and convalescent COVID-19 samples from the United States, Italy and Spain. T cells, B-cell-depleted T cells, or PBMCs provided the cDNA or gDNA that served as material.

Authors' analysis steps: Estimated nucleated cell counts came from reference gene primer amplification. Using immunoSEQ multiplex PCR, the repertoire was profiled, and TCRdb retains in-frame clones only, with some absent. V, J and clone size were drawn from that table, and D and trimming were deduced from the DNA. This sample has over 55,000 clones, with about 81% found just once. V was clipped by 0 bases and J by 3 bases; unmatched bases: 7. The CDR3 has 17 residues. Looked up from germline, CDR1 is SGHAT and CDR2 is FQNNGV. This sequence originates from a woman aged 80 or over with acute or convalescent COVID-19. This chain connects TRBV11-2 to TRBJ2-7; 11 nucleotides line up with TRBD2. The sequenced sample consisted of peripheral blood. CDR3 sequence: CASSLDSGTSGFYEQYF. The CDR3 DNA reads TGTGCCAGCAGCTTAGATTCAGGGACTAGCGGTTTCTACGAGCAGTACTTC.